These T cell receptor beta chains were read from a single sample in a study of Ad26.COV2.S vaccination and SARS-CoV-2 variants. Sequencing used immunoSEQ multiplex PCR; TCRdb keeps in-frame clones, though not all of them. In the table there are 240,000 or so clones, roughly 88% of which are singletons. This sample comprised peripheral blood, obtained in a trial of Ad26.COV2.S vaccine versus placebo. These TCRs come from a person aged 18-65 years who received the Ad26.COV2.S COVID-19 vaccine or a placebo. CDR3s include the opening cysteine and the closing phenylalanine or tryptophan. Where a row states a size, it is once, few, many or the class of an expanded clone; other rows omit it.

-	TRBV10-3	TRBJ2-6	CAISPAGANVLTF
-	TRBV10-3	TRBJ1-5	CAISGGPGQPQHF
-	TRBV9	TRBJ2-7	CASSGLETYEQYF
-	TRBV11-1	TRBJ2-5	CASSLGQGARETQYF
-	TRBV7-8	TRBJ2-1	CASSASGVAYNEQFF
-	TRBV7-3	TRBJ2-3	CASSSHGGLETQYF
-	TRBV6-7	TRBJ1-5	CASSTPFAGGSNQPQHF
-	TRBV6-5	TRBJ2-1	CASRGRSSYNEQFF
-	TRBV7-6	TRBJ1-1	CASSSQAVNTEAFF
-	TRBV2	TRBJ2-3	CASSSSGTSTDTQYF
-	TRBV19	TRBJ2-7	CASSESYEQYF
-	TRBV19	TRBJ1-1	CASSSRAIFEPNTEAFF
-	TRBV28	TRBJ1-1	CASSFPPGGFSEAFF
-	TRBV21-1	TRBJ1-2	CASSKAEGINYGYTF
few	TRBV6-2/TRBV6-3	TRBJ1-1	CASSPTGGNTEAFF
-	TRBV2	TRBJ2-7	CASMAPRTGSGEQYF
once	TRBV7-9	TRBJ1-2	CASSLGVAGAGRVYGYTF
-	TRBV5-4	TRBJ1-1	CASSGPDRSAEAFF
-	TRBV5-1	TRBJ2-7	CASRRQPEQGAFSYEQYF
-	TRBV5-4	TRBJ2-7	CASSLSRGWGEQYF
-	TRBV2	TRBJ1-5	CASSKKPGQEDQPQHF
-	TRBV28	TRBJ2-1	CASKVGGAKYNEQFF
once	TRBV27	TRBJ1-4	CASSLFGGTNEKLFF
-	TRBV7-9	TRBJ1-5	CASSLADRFSNQPQHF
-	TRBV19	TRBJ2-5	CASSIGRGGETQYF
few	TRBV28	TRBJ2-7	CASKSYEQYF
-	TRBV2	TRBJ2-1	CASSEDRGHYNEQFF
-	TRBV19	TRBJ1-1	CASSIDRDTEAFF
-	TRBV7-9	TRBJ2-2	CASSPPLATNTGELFF
-	TRBV27	TRBJ2-6	CASSGHSVAGANVLTF
-	TRBV6-2/TRBV6-3	TRBJ1-3	CASSYSPTGAGNTIYF
once	TRBV9	TRBJ1-2	CASSARTHDANGGYTF
once	TRBV15	TRBJ1-5	CATSRDIGGGVGSNQPQHF
-	TRBV9	TRBJ1-5	CASSRGESSNQPQHF
-	TRBV19	TRBJ2-5	CASSTGTSGRAQETQYF
-	TRBV11-3	TRBJ2-1	CASSGTGGAGETEQFF
-	TRBV3-1/TRBV3-2	TRBJ2-2	CASSQGTSGGTRRYTGELFF
-	TRBV19	TRBJ1-5	CASSIDAGSSQPQHF
-	TRBV2	TRBJ2-7	CASSGLDRPSYEQYF
-	TRBV28	TRBJ1-2	CAITAPGSFNYGYTF
-	TRBV19	TRBJ2-7	CASRGTSEYEQYF
-	TRBV5-6	TRBJ2-3	CASSTEADRTDTQYF
-	TRBV5-6	TRBJ2-1	CASTDERGENNEQFF
once	TRBV7-8	TRBJ1-1	CASSSLRGGQGTEAFF
-	TRBV21-1	TRBJ2-7	CASSKEGSGYRSYEQYF
-	TRBV24-1	TRBJ2-1	CATSDPDREINEQFF
once	TRBV11-2	TRBJ2-7	CASSLDHGQAYEQYF